A single T cell receptor beta chain is shown here with its context. Its target is unknown. Germline V gives CDR1 SGHTA, CDR2 FQGNSA. CDR3 length: 13 residues. Trimming removed 5 bases from V and 3 bases from J, with 10 bases in between. Both 60 Vbeta primers and 13 Jbeta primers went into the PCR. Measured with immunoSEQ multiplex PCR; TCRdb has only the in-frame clones, and not every one. The sample includes 130,000 or so clones, approximately 75% of them seen just once. This entry belongs to a study of cytomegalovirus exposure and HLA in healthy donors. General study points: Some V segments, including TRBV6-2 and TRBV6-3, were excluded as indistinguishable.

The J gene is TRBJ2-5, the V gene TRBV7-2, with D perhaps matching TRBD2 (6 bases). The TCR comes from a man aged 45-65 years in good health and CMV-seropositive. Sequencing input: PBMCs. CDR3 DNA: TGTGCCAGCAGCCGGGACTTAAAAGAGACCCAGTACTTC. Its translation is CASSRDLKETQYF.